This T cell receptor (beta chain) was obtained from a study of cytomegalovirus exposure and HLA in healthy donors. PCR employed 60 Vbeta and 13 Jbeta primers. Sequencing used immunoSEQ multiplex PCR; TCRdb keeps in-frame clones, though not all of them. Counted here are about 130,000 clones, roughly 70% occurring once; the ten biggest clones make up around 3.7%. The J segment lost 5 bases and the V segment lost 2 bases, leaving 2 bases of the junction unmatched. Germline assignment: CDR1 SGHAT and CDR2 FQNNGV. This CDR3 spans 13 amino acids. There are a few counts of this clone. The TCR comes from a man aged 30-40 years in good health and CMV-seronegative. The gene calls are TRBV11-2 and TRBJ2-5; 7 bases are shared with TRBD2. Source material: PBMCs. The CDR3 protein is CASSLPGGETQYF. As DNA, the CDR3 is TGTGCCAGCAGCTTACCCGGGGGGGAGACCCAGTACTTC.